This T cell receptor (beta chain) was sequenced in a study of radiotherapy plus CTLA-4 blockade in lung cancer. Study information: There were objective responses in 15% to 20% of patients, and about 31% had disease control. The study's findings and limits: Response was reportedly best predicted by early blood T cell clone dynamics, with interferon-beta.

About this clone: The target antigen is unknown.

Libraries were prepared by immunoSEQ multiplex PCR; TCRdb keeps only in-frame clonotypes and omits some of them. Of roughly 80,000 clones listed, over 70% were seen once; the top ten hold 3% to 4.5%. Germline V lookup: CDR1 SGHNT, CDR2 YENEEA. The V end lost 5 bases, the J end lost 3 bases, and 14 bases lay between the germline ends. There are 14 residues in the CDR3. The chain links TRBV11-3 to TRBJ2-7; D ambiguous. This TCR was recovered from a human donor with non-small cell lung cancer who had a partial response to radiotherapy plus ipilimumab. Some clones in this sample may be carry-over from other donors' samples. The sequenced sample was peripheral blood, obtained from a patient treated with radiotherapy plus ipilimumab. CDR3 sequence: CASSPTLQDYEQYF. The DNA for the CDR3 is TGTGCCAGCAGCCCCACGTTACAAGACTACGAGCAGTACTTC. Full variable domain (outside the CDR3, taken from reference TRBV11-3 and TRBJ2-7): EAGVVQSPRYKIIEKKQPVAFWCNPISGHNTLYWYLQNLGQGPELLIRYENEEAVDDSQLPKDRFSAERLKGVDSTLKIQPAELGDSAVYLCASSPTLQDYEQYFGPGTRLTVT.